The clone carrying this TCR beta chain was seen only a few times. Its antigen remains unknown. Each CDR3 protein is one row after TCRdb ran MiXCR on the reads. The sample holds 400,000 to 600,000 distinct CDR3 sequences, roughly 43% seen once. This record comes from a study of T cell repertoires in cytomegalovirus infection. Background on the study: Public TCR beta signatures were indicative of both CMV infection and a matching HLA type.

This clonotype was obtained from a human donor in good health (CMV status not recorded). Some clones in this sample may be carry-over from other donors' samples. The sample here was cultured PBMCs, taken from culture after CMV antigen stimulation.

CDR3 DNA: TGTGCCAGCAGCTTAGTCGTCAGCGGGAGCTCCTACGAGCAGTACTTC. Residues: CASSLVVSGSSYEQYF. The chain uses TRBV7-8 and TRBJ2-7; 8 positions agree with TRBD2. CDR3 length: 16 residues. V lost 1 base, J lost 0 bases, and 5 bases stayed unmatched. The germline V gene has CDR1 SGHVS and CDR2 FQNEAQ.